Below are 22 T cell receptor beta chains sequenced from a single sample in a study of T cell responses to AZD1222 COVID-19 vaccine. Profiling relied on immunoSEQ multiplex PCR, and the TCRdb table lists in-frame clones only, not all of them. The sample yields around 100,000 clones, around nine tenths seen once. This specimen consisted of peripheral blood, obtained on day 0 of AZD1222 vaccination. The receptors were gathered from an adult in good health.

Concerning this clone: One junction end does not reproduce the germline sequence, and a read error may be involved. Here the CDR3 DNA reads TGTGCCAGCAGCTTAAATTTGGGGACAGGGCATTTT. Protein sequence: CASSLNLGTGHF. V is TRBV11-2 and J is TRBJ2-3; 9 bases agree with TRBD1. Germline V gene lookup returns CDR1 SGHAT and CDR2 FQNNGV. The CDR3 runs to 12 residues.

The chain is built from TRBV6-6 and TRBJ2-5; D ambiguous. The V gene's germline CDR1 is MNHNY and CDR2 SVGAGI (reference sequence). V gave up 5 bases and J gave up 4 bases, with 11 bases separating them. The CDR3 covers 13 residues. The CDR3 sequence is CASSAGWGETQYF. The CDR3 DNA is TGTGCCAGCAGTGCAGGCTGGGGAGAGACCCAGTACTTC.

This chain links TRBV14 with TRBJ2-1; TRBD1 aligns across 7 bases. V shed 1 base, J shed 4 bases, and the junction held 7 bases outside the gene matches. From germline, CDR1 is SGHDN and CDR2 FVKESK. This CDR3 contains 16 residues. CDR3 DNA: TGTGCCAGCAGCCAAGCACAGGGGTTGGTTTACAATGAGCAGTTCTTC. Amino acids: CASSQAQGLVYNEQFF.

This chain joins TRBV2 and TRBJ1-5; perhaps TRBD1 as D (6 bases). In germline, CDR1 is SNHLY, CDR2 FYNNEI. The germline V and J ends were trimmed by 3 bases and 6 bases, with 15 bases remaining between them. The CDR3 is 15 residues long. The CDR3 region is CASSEGTYPAQPQHF. CDR3 nucleotides: TGTGCCAGCAGTGAGGGGACATACCCAGCTCAGCCCCAGCATTTT.

The chain recombines TRBV9 with TRBJ1-5; D gene uncertain. Trimming took 0 bases from V and 5 from J, leaving 9 bases between them. This CDR3 comprises 14 residues. Germline CDR1 is SGDLS and CDR2 is YYNGEE. The DNA of the CDR3 is TGTGCCAGCAGCGTAGCCGGGATAGATCAGCCCCAGCATTTT. Translated: CASSVAGIDQPQHF. Complete variable domain (other parts from reference TRBV9 and TRBJ1-5): DSGVTQTPKHLITATGQRVTLRCSPRSGDLSVYWYQQSLDQGLQFLIQYYNGEERAKGNILERFSAQQFPDLHSELNLSSLELGDSALYFCASSVAGIDQPQHFGDGTRLSIL.

The V call is TRBV7-3, the J call TRBJ2-2; tentatively, D is TRBD1 (6 bases). The ends were cut back, 3 bases at V and 6 bases at J, with 17 bases in the middle. Germline lookup yields CDR1 SGHTA and CDR2 FQGTGA. The CDR3 is 16 residues long. CDR3 residues: CASSLGGQGGSGELFF. For the CDR3, the DNA is TGTGCCAGCAGCTTGGGCGGTCAAGGGGGTTCCGGGGAGCTGTTTTTT.

This sequence joins TRBV6-5 and TRBJ1-2; tentatively, D is TRBD1 (6 bases). The CDR3 sequence is 14 residues long. The V and J ends lost 4 bases and 5 bases respectively, with 14 bases between them. Germline CDR1 and CDR2: MNHEY and SVGAGI. The CDR3 DNA sequence: TGTGCCAGCAGTTCAGCGACAGGCCAGTATGGCTACACCTTC. Translation gives CASSSATGQYGYTF.

V is TRBV14 and J is TRBJ1-5, with D possibly TRBD1 on 6 matching bases. This CDR3 is built from 14 residues. Germline loops: CDR1 SGHDN, CDR2 FVKESK. V was pared by 2 bases and J by 5 bases, with 10 bases between. CDR3 region: CASSQSSGDQPQHF. DNA of the CDR3: TGTGCCAGCAGCCAATCTTCAGGGGATCAGCCCCAGCATTTT.

This chain links TRBV24-1 with TRBJ2-1; a weak D match, TRBD1 (5 bases). CDR3 length: 15 residues. Germline CDR1 is KGHDR and CDR2 is SFDVKD. Trimming removed 1 base at V and 2 bases at J, with 8 bases between. CDR3 DNA: TGTGCCACCAGTGATTTTTCCAGGGCCTACAATGAGCAGTTCTTC. Protein: CATSDFSRAYNEQFF.

This chain connects TRBV5-1 to TRBJ1-3, with D maybe TRBD1 (5 bases). The V and J ends lost 0 bases and 0 bases respectively, with 13 bases between them. The CDR3 consists of 17 residues. From germline, CDR1 is SGHRS and CDR2 YFSETQ. CDR3 residues: CASSLEGRGTSGNTIYF. Here the CDR3 DNA reads TGCGCCAGCAGCTTGGAAGGCCGGGGCACCTCTGGAAACACCATATATTTT.

CDR3 amino acids: CASSQGNYGYTF. The CDR3 bases are TGTGCCAGCAGTCAGGGGAACTATGGCTACACCTTC. The chain links TRBV6-5 to TRBJ1-2; D might be TRBD1 (6 bases). The germline V and J ends were trimmed by 5 bases and 2 bases, with 6 bases remaining between them. The CDR3 contains 12 residues. Germline assignment: CDR1 MNHEY and CDR2 SVGAGI.

The CDR3 here is CASSDRGFTGELFF. The CDR3 DNA follows: TGCGCCAGCAGTGACAGGGGGTTTACCGGGGAGCTGTTTTTT. The chain carries TRBV10-1 and TRBJ2-2; 7 nucleotides match TRBD1. V lost 3 bases, J lost 5 bases, and 3 bases stayed unmatched. The CDR3 is 14 amino acids. The germline CDR1 and CDR2 sequences are WNHNN and SYGVQD (reference sequence).

V usage is TRBV18 and J usage is TRBJ1-2; 7 bases are a match to TRBD1. This CDR3 contains 14 residues. Germline CDR1 KGHSH, CDR2 LQKENI. Trimming removed 4 bases from V and 6 bases from J; junction bases left unmatched: 8. CDR3 coding DNA: TGTGCCAGCTCACTTTCGACAGGGCTGGATGGCTACACCTTC. Translated: CASSLSTGLDGYTF.

The chain carries TRBV10-1 and TRBJ2-7, with TRBD1 matching over 8 bases. Germline V CDR1 and CDR2: WNHNN, SYGVQD (reference sequence). The CDR3 has 13 amino acids. V lost 5 bases, J lost 7 bases, and 7 bases stayed unmatched. The CDR3 region is CASSQGAPGEQYF. CDR3 in DNA: TGCGCCAGCAGTCAGGGGGCCCCAGGAGAGCAGTACTTC.

The chain uses TRBV30 and TRBJ2-6; D uncertain. V lost 5 bases and J 3 bases, leaving 8 bases between the germline ends. This CDR3 is 13 amino acids long. Germline V gene data show CDR1 as GTSNPN and CDR2 as SVGIG (reference sequence). The CDR3 sequence: CAWAWGGANVLTF. The CDR3, as DNA: TGTGCCTGGGCCTGGGGTGGGGCCAACGTCCTGACTTTC.

V is TRBV28 and J is TRBJ1-1, with a weak D call TRBD1 (5 bases). The CDR3 has 12 residues. Trimming took off 2 bases at V and 7 bases at J, with 8 bases between the two ends. Germline values: CDR1 MDHEN, CDR2 SYDVKM. CDR3 sequence reads: CASSLPGLEAFF. In nucleotides, the CDR3 is TGTGCCAGCAGTTTACCAGGGCTTGAAGCTTTCTTT.

V gene TRBV10-3 combines with J gene TRBJ2-1; D remains unclear. This CDR3 is 14 amino acids long. V lost 11 bases and J lost 0, with 14 bases in between. Germline lookup yields CDR1 ENHRY and CDR2 SYGVKD. CDR3 DNA: TGTGCCGTGCGCCCCGAATCCTCCTACAATGAGCAGTTCTTC. This encodes CAVRPESSYNEQFF.

CDR3 sequence (DNA): TGTGCCAGCAGCGTAGAAACCGGCGGGTACACTGAAGCTTTCTTT. Protein product: CASSVETGGYTEAFF. The V and J genes are TRBV9 and TRBJ1-1; D remains ambiguous. Trimming shortened V by 0 bases and J by 3 bases, and 12 bases separated the two germline ends. The germline CDR1 and CDR2 sequences are SGDLS and YYNGEE. This CDR3 spans 15 amino acids.

The V gene is TRBV9, the J gene TRBJ2-2; 13 bases match TRBD2. V lost 0 bases and J lost 7; bases outside the gene matches: 6. Germline CDR1 is SGDLS and CDR2 is YYNGEE. This CDR3 has 17 residues. Here the CDR3 DNA reads TGTGCCAGCAGCGTAGTAGGGACTAGCGGGGCTGACGGGGAGCTGTTTTTT. It translates to CASSVVGTSGADGELFF.

This chain links TRBV30 with TRBJ1-6; no clear D. V lost 0 bases to trimming and J lost 11 bases, with 23 bases between them. The V gene's germline CDR1 is GTSNPN and CDR2 SVGIG (reference sequence). CDR3 size: 17 residues. The CDR3 DNA is TGTGCCTGGAGTGTACTAGGTTCGACAATGTCAAGACCACCCCTCCACTTT. It is translated as CAWSVLGSTMSRPPLHF.

The gene calls are TRBV4-1 and TRBJ2-7; 7 bases are a match to TRBD1. The J segment lost 5 bases and the V segment lost 5 bases, leaving 15 bases of the junction unmatched. The CDR3 totals 16 residues. Germline assignment: CDR1 MGHRA and CDR2 YSYEKL. The CDR3 coding sequence is TGCGCCAGCAGCTCCCCCGCGAGGGGGCAGAGTAACGAGCAGTACTTC. Translating gives CASSSPARGQSNEQYF.

This rearrangement joins TRBV6-1 to TRBJ1-2; D is possibly TRBD1 (6 bases). This CDR3 has 14 residues. Per germline, CDR1 MNHNS and CDR2 SASEGT. Trimming removed 5 bases at V and 6 bases at J, with 16 bases between. The CDR3, as DNA: TGTGCCAGCAGTTATCTGATAGGGGGAGATGGCTACACCTTC. Its protein is CASSYLIGGDGYTF.